These 27 T cell receptor beta chains share one sample of origin, sequenced in a study of cytotoxic CD8 clonotypes in ibrutinib-treated CLL (dated by TCRdb to about 2021). The time point label, read with the paper, signifies: roughly 2 years on ibrutinib. The library was made by the immunoSEQ multiplex PCR assay. This immuneACCESS table, as held by TCRdb, lists in-frame sequences with V and J called but not all clones. Of the missing ones, under half trace to an unresolved V gene in checked studies; the others have no known cause. This sample has about 130,000 clones in its table, and 75% to 90% of those were observed once. The top ten constitute approximately 2% of the sample. This material consisted of PBMCs, taken after 24 months of ibrutinib treatment. All receptors come from a human donor with chronic lymphocytic leukemia.

The chain is built from TRBV5-1 and TRBJ1-4; no reliable D call. The CDR3 is 16 amino acids. Trimming removed 3 bases at V and 0 bases at J, with 12 bases between. The germline gives CDR1 SGHRS, CDR2 YFSETQ. As DNA, the CDR3 is TGCGCCAGCAGCTCCGGCGGCTTCACAACTAATGAAAAACTGTTTTTT. This translates into CASSSGGFTTNEKLFF.

The rearrangement links TRBV28 to TRBJ2-7; D gene unclear. CDR3 length: 15 amino acids. Germline V gene lookup returns CDR1 MDHEN and CDR2 SYDVKM. Trimming left V 4 bases short and J 2 bases short, with 15 bases between. This CDR3 is CASSSPTGVPYEQYF. DNA for the CDR3: TGTGCCAGCAGTTCTCCAACGGGCGTACCCTACGAGCAGTACTTC.

This clone is a singleton in its sample. The chain links TRBV4-2 to TRBJ2-1; no firm D call. The CDR3 has 14 amino acids. V was clipped by 1 base and J by 4 bases, with 8 bases between them. Germline CDR1 and CDR2: LGHNA and YNFKEQ. DNA for the CDR3: TGTGCCAGCAGCCAAGGTTCTAGTTACAATGAGCAGTTCTTC. As protein: CASSQGSSYNEQFF.

The chain employs TRBV7-2 and TRBJ1-1, with D perhaps matching TRBD1 (5 bases). The CDR3 has 17 amino acids. Trimming cost V 5 bases and J 1 base, with 20 bases left between them. Germline loops: CDR1 SGHTA, CDR2 FQGNSA. CDR3 loop: CASSPYFGQGKNTEAFF. The CDR3 DNA is TGTGCCAGCAGCCCTTATTTCGGTCAGGGCAAGAACACTGAAGCTTTCTTT.

The chain combines TRBV20-1 with TRBJ2-7; D is perhaps TRBD1 or TRBD2 (5 bases each). Germline CDR1 DFQATT, CDR2 SNEGSKA (reference sequence). This CDR3 spans 11 amino acids. CDR3 in DNA: TGCAGGACGGGACGGCTCTACGAGCAGTACTTC. Amino acid sequence: CRTGRLYEQYF.

This clone was detected only once. This sequence joins TRBV7-8 and TRBJ2-5, with 7 bases fitting TRBD1. This CDR3 has 16 amino acids. Per germline, CDR1 SGHVS and CDR2 FQNEAQ. V shed 5 bases, J shed 2 bases, and the junction held 11 bases outside the gene matches. This CDR3 is CASSPLRGRQQETQYF. The CDR3 nucleotides are TGTGCCAGCAGCCCCCTTAGGGGGCGACAGCAAGAGACCCAGTACTTC.

The chain employs TRBV7-2 and TRBJ1-1; no clear D. Trimming removed 2 bases at V and 0 bases at J, with 10 bases between. The germline V gene encodes CDR1 SGHTA and CDR2 FQGNSA. The CDR3 has 15 residues. The CDR3 DNA is TGTGCCAGCAGCTTATTCGGGATCATGAACACTGAAGCTTTCTTT. Its translation is CASSLFGIMNTEAFF.

The table lists this clone with a few counts. This chain uses TRBV6-5 with TRBJ1-2, with 8 positions matching TRBD1. V was clipped by 6 bases and J by 2 bases; unmatched bases: 5. The CDR3 covers 14 residues. Germline-derived CDR1 and CDR2 are MNHEY and SVGAGI. CDR3 region: CASRRGTGNYGYTF. In DNA, the CDR3 is TGTGCCAGCAGGCGCGGGACAGGCAACTATGGCTACACCTTC.

This clone was detected a few times. The rearrangement links TRBV6-1 to TRBJ1-1, with D unresolved. The V and J ends lost 0 bases and 3 bases respectively, with 14 bases between them. The CDR3 spans 16 residues. Germline V gives CDR1 MNHNS, CDR2 SASEGT. CDR3 in DNA: TGTGCCAGCAGTGAAGCCAAAGGTAGGACCTACACTGAAGCTTTCTTT. Protein product: CASSEAKGRTYTEAFF.

The V and J genes are TRBV13 and TRBJ2-2, with 8 nucleotides matching TRBD2. J lost 7 bases, V lost 3 bases, and 10 bases had no gene match. CDR3 length: 16 amino acids. Germline CDR1 PRHDT, CDR2 FYEKMQ (reference sequence). The CDR3 protein is CASSFLGLGRVGELFF. CDR3 nucleotide sequence: TGTGCCAGCAGCTTCTTGGGACTAGGCCGAGTCGGGGAGCTGTTTTTT.

In this sample, this clone turned up a few times. This CDR3 is also generated by other DNA sequences in the sample. The J gene is TRBJ1-2, the V gene TRBV7-2; D not certain. The ends were cut back, 5 bases at V and 4 bases at J, with 8 bases in the middle. This CDR3 region has 12 residues. Germline lookup yields CDR1 SGHTA and CDR2 FQGNSA. The CDR3 nucleotides read TGTGCCAGCAGCCCAGACGGCTATGGCTACACCTTC. Translation: CASSPDGYGYTF.

V is TRBV29-1 and J is TRBJ2-2; TRBD1 or TRBD2 may be the D gene (5 bases each). Germline V gene sequence: CDR1 SQVTM, CDR2 ANQGSEA. This CDR3 comprises 14 residues. V lost 6 bases, J lost 1 base, and 12 bases lay in between. CDR3 DNA sequence: TGCAGCGTGACACGGGACGGGAACACCGGGGAGCTGTTTTTT. This gives the protein CSVTRDGNTGELFF.

The chain has TRBV2 and TRBJ2-7, with TRBD2 matching 10 bases. The CDR3 loop spans 15 amino acids. V lost 8 bases and J lost 5; bases outside the gene matches: 12. Per the germline V gene, CDR1 is SNHLY and CDR2 is FYNNEI. CDR3 loop: CASAPPLAGEDEQYF. CDR3 in DNA: TGTGCCAGCGCCCCCCCTCTAGCGGGAGAGGACGAGCAGTACTTC.

Written as DNA, the CDR3 is TGTGCCTGGAGTGGCACAAGGACAGGGGTCGGGACCGGGGAGCTGTTTTTT. It translates to CAWSGTRTGVGTGELFF. J is TRBJ2-2 and V is TRBV30; 9 bases match TRBD1. V gave up 1 base and J gave up 5 bases; unmatched junction bases: 11. Germline V gene lookup returns CDR1 GTSNPN and CDR2 SVGIG (reference sequence). This CDR3 has 17 residues.

This clone has a single count. The chain joins TRBV19 to TRBJ2-3; no firm D call. The ends were cut back, 6 bases at V and 0 bases at J, with 10 bases in the middle. CDR1 and CDR2 from the germline V gene are LNHDA and SQIVND (reference sequence). The CDR3 is 14 amino acids. This CDR3 reads CASRVDPSTDTQYF. CDR3 coding DNA: TGTGCCAGTAGGGTCGACCCCAGCACAGATACGCAGTATTTT.

This clone was found once. V is TRBV7-3 and J is TRBJ1-1; 9 bases are shared with TRBD1. CDR3 size: 15 residues. V lost 5 bases, J lost 6 bases, and 10 bases stayed unmatched. CDR1 is SGHTA, CDR2 FQGTGA, per germline. CDR3 DNA sequence: TGTGCCAGCAGCCCTCGACAGGGGGTATTGGCTGAAGCTTTCTTT. It translates to CASSPRQGVLAEAFF.

The gene calls are TRBV4-2 and TRBJ2-5; perhaps TRBD2 as D (6 bases). The tail of the sequence fits TRBJ2-7 better, so the J call may be wrong. CDR1 is LGHNA and CDR2 is YNFKEQ in the germline V gene. CDR3 length: 14 amino acids. CDR3 in DNA: TGTGCCAGCAGCCCCGGGACTGGAGACTACGAGCAGTACTTC. Translation: CASSPGTGDYEQYF.

This chain uses TRBV27 with TRBJ2-7; 8 bases line up with TRBD2. V lost 7 bases and J lost 3; bases outside the gene matches: 14. This CDR3 has 16 amino acids. The germline V gene has CDR1 MNHEY and CDR2 SMNVEV (reference sequence). The chain's CDR3 is CASTQLGTGGGYEQYF. The CDR3 region has the DNA TGTGCCAGCACCCAACTTGGAACGGGAGGGGGCTACGAGCAGTACTTC.

The rearrangement joins TRBV11-1 to TRBJ2-1; D is perhaps TRBD1 (5 bases). Trimming pared 1 base from V and 7 bases from J, leaving 14 bases between. There are 15 residues in the CDR3. The V gene's germline CDR1 is SGHAT and CDR2 FQDESV (reference sequence). In DNA form, the CDR3 reads TGTGCCAGCAGCTTAGAATTTGGCAGGGTAAATGAGCAGTTCTTC. Protein sequence: CASSLEFGRVNEQFF. Full variable domain (missing parts from reference TRBV11-1 and TRBJ2-1): EAEVAQSPRYKITEKSQAVAFWCDPISGHATLYWYRQILGQGPELLVQFQDESVVDDSQLPKDRFSAERLKGVDSTLKIQPAELGDSAMYLCASSLEFGRVNEQFFGPGTRLTVL.

The chain is built from TRBV28 and TRBJ1-5; D is uncertain. Trimming removed 5 bases at V and 4 bases at J, with 6 bases between. CDR3 length: 12 residues. CDR1 MDHEN and CDR2 SYDVKM come from the germline V gene. The CDR3 DNA is TGTGCCAGCAGTCGGGCGAATCAGCCCCAGCATTTT. Amino acids: CASSRANQPQHF.

CDR3 sequence: CASKQHFMTQYF. CDR3 DNA: TGTGCCAGCAAACAACATTTTATGACCCAGTACTTC. The chain has TRBV25-1 and TRBJ2-5; D is ambiguous. Trimming shortened V by 7 bases and J by 7 bases, and 13 bases separated the two germline ends. The germline CDR1 and CDR2 sequences are MGHDK and SYGVNS. This CDR3 spans 12 amino acids.

The genes are TRBV5-6 and TRBJ1-2; D not certain. This CDR3 comprises 15 residues. Germline CDR1 and CDR2: SGHDT and YYEEEE. V gave up 1 base and J gave up 4 bases, with 14 bases separating them. The CDR3: CASSLPSGEFYGYTF. The DNA for the CDR3 is TGTGCCAGCAGCTTGCCGTCAGGAGAATTCTATGGCTACACCTTC.

The rearrangement joins TRBV18 to TRBJ2-7, with D hard to call. The CDR3 spans 13 residues. With 6 bases removed from V and 7 bases from J, the gap between germline ends came to 16 bases. Germline V lookup: CDR1 KGHSH, CDR2 LQKENI. Here the CDR3 reads CASSNGPPKEQYF. The CDR3 DNA sequence: TGTGCCAGCTCGAACGGACCACCGAAAGAGCAGTACTTC.

CDR3 bases: TGTGCCAGCAGCTCCGCAGCACCGCTTTCCTCGGGGCAGTTCTTC. As protein: CASSSAAPLSSGQFF. The chain joins TRBV7-9 to TRBJ2-1; no clear D gene. The V and J ends lost 4 bases and 12 bases respectively, with 22 bases between them. This CDR3 is 15 amino acids long. The germline gives CDR1 SEHNR, CDR2 FQNEAQ (reference sequence).

The gene calls are TRBV28 and TRBJ1-1; TRBD1 matches 8 bases. V shed 10 bases and J 5 bases; nucleotides not matched to a gene: 12. Per germline, CDR1 MDHEN and CDR2 SYDVKM. CDR3 length: 14 residues. Written as DNA, the CDR3 is TGTGCCACTTATCAGGGGGCATCAGGGACTGAAGCTTTCTTT. Translated, it gives CATYQGASGTEAFF. The complete variable domain, with remaining parts taken from reference TRBV28 and TRBJ1-1, reads DVKVTQSSRYLVKRTGEKVFLECVQDMDHENMFWYRQDPGLGLRLIYFSYDVKMKEKGDIPEGYSVSREKKERFSLILESASTNQTSMYLCATYQGASGTEAFFGQGTRLTVV.

The chain employs TRBV18 and TRBJ1-3; 8 bases are shared with TRBD1. The CDR3 spans 12 residues. The V and J ends lost 4 bases and 8 bases, in that order; junction bases with no gene match: 1. Per the germline V gene, CDR1 is KGHSH and CDR2 is LQKENI. The DNA of the CDR3 is TGTGCCAGCTCACAACAGGGGGACACCATATATTTT. Translated, it gives CASSQQGDTIYF.

This clone has just one count. The chain couples TRBV18 to TRBJ2-5; 8 nucleotides line up with TRBD1. The CDR3 extends over 17 amino acids. Trimming cost V 1 base and J 5 bases; bases outside gene matches: 12. Germline values: CDR1 KGHSH, CDR2 LQKENI. The CDR3 DNA reads TGTGCCAGCTCACCACTGCCGGCGGCAGGGGGCGGGGAGACCCAGTACTTC. Encoded protein: CASSPLPAAGGGETQYF.